These T cell receptor beta chains were read from a single sample in a study of identical twins. TCRdb re-derived calls from the 5' RACE reads in MiXCR, one entry per CDR3 protein. The table has around 690,000 distinct CDR3 sequences, around 20% seen once; the top ten hold around 4.4%. These data were likewise used in another study, on T cells expressing NK-cell markers.

Sequencing input: PBMCs. These receptors all come from a woman aged 18-35 years in good health. Both conserved end residues are part of each CDR3. A D gene is named only where the DNA matches it firmly. Some rows mark clone size as missing; the rest say once, few, many or name a class of expanded clone.

>NA|TRBV7-9|TRBJ1-2|NA
TGTGCCAGCAGCTGGGGAGGGGCTACAGGCTACACCTTC
CASSWGGATGYTF
>NA|TRBV10-3|TRBJ2-5|few
TGTGCCATCAGTCAACCATTACTAGGGACCCCCCAAGAGACCCAGTACTTC
CAISQPLLGTPQETQYF
>TRBD1|TRBV6-1|TRBJ2-7|few
TGTGCCAGCAGGATAACCGGGACAGGGCCCTACGAGCAGTACTTC
CASRITGTGPYEQYF
>NA|TRBV20-1|TRBJ2-1|few
TGCAGTGCTAGCCACCACAATGAGCAGTTCTTC
CSASHHNEQFF
>TRBD1|TRBV29-1|TRBJ2-5|NA
TGCAGCGCCGTGGGACAGTCAGTTTTGGAGACCCAGTACTTC
CSAVGQSVLETQYF
>TRBD2|TRBV4-2|TRBJ2-7|few
TGTGCCAGCAGCCAAGATGAGCCTCTAGCGGGGGGCCCCTACGAGCAGTACTTC
CASSQDEPLAGGPYEQYF
>NA|TRBV20-1|TRBJ1-1|NA
TGCAGTGCTAGAGGACCGTCGAACACTGAAGCTTTCTTT
CSARGPSNTEAFF
>NA|TRBV7-9|TRBJ2-5|NA
TGTGCCAGCAGCCCAACCATGGACATACGGCTCCAAGAGACCCAGTACTTC
CASSPTMDIRLQETQYF
>NA|TRBV20-1|TRBJ2-7|few
TGCAGTGCGAGACGTCCGGGAGTGTCGTACGAGCAGTACTTC
CSARRPGVSYEQYF
>TRBD1|TRBV14|TRBJ2-6|few
TGTGCCAGCAGCCACAGGACAGGGAGATCTGGGGCCAACGTCCTGACTTTC
CASSHRTGRSGANVLTF
>NA|TRBV15|TRBJ2-2|few
TGTGCCACCCAGCAGGCCGGGGAGCTGTTTTTT
CATQQAGELFF
>NA|TRBV6-2/TRBV6-3|TRBJ2-7|few
TGTGCCAGCAGTTGGCGACAGGAGGGCTACGAGCAGTACTTC
CASSWRQEGYEQYF
>TRBD1|TRBV20-1|TRBJ1-2|NA
TGCAGTGCTAGTTTGACAGGGGCGTCCTCGATATTTCGTGGCTACACCTTC
CSASLTGASSIFRGYTF
>NA|TRBV27|TRBJ1-5|NA
TGTGCCAGCTCCCGGTACGCGGAGGACGATCAGCCCCAGCATTTT
CASSRYAEDDQPQHF
>TRBD1|TRBV7-9|TRBJ2-1|NA
TGTGCCAGCAGACCTCCAGGGGGCTATTTATCGGAGCAGTTCTTC
CASRPPGGYLSEQFF
>NA|TRBV15|TRBJ2-1|NA
TGTGCCACCAGCAGAGCGACGGGCGAGCAGTTCTTC
CATSRATGEQFF
>NA|TRBV14|TRBJ1-2|NA
TGTGCCAGCAGCCAAGATCAAGCGGACCCTATAGATGGCTACACCTTC
CASSQDQADPIDGYTF
>TRBD2|TRBV5-1|TRBJ2-1|few
TGCGCCAGCAGCTGGACTAGCGGAAACAATGAGCAGTTCTTC
CASSWTSGNNEQFF
>TRBD2|TRBV4-2|TRBJ2-3|once
TGTGCCAGCAGCCAAGCGCTAGCGGGGGGGCAGGATACGCAGTATTTT
CASSQALAGGQDTQYF
>NA|TRBV20-1|TRBJ2-3|few
TGCAGTGCTCCCCAGGGAGGTACGCAGTATTTT
CSAPQGGTQYF
>NA|TRBV21-1|TRBJ1-6|NA
TGTGCCAGCAGCAAAGCGCGGAGAAATTCACCCCTCCACTTT
CASSKARRNSPLHF
>NA|TRBV5-1|TRBJ2-1|NA
TGCGCCAGCAGCTTGGAGCGTAGTCTCTCCTACAATGAGCAGTTCTTC
CASSLERSLSYNEQFF
>NA|TRBV5-1|TRBJ2-5|NA
TGCGCCAGCAGCTTGGGGCAGCGGCAAGAGACCCAGTACTTC
CASSLGQRQETQYF
>TRBD2|TRBV20-1|TRBJ2-7|few
TGCAGTCTCGGGGGGGGCGGCTACGAGCAGTACTTC
CSLGGGGYEQYF
>NA|TRBV27|TRBJ2-5|NA
TGTGCCAGCAGTCCCTTTGCCACTCTCATGTACCAAGAGACCCAGTACTTC
CASSPFATLMYQETQYF
>NA|TRBV5-1|TRBJ2-1|NA
TGCGCCAGCGGGGAACCGAGCGGGACATCCTACAATGAGCAGTTCTTC
CASGEPSGTSYNEQFF
>TRBD2|TRBV3-1|TRBJ2-7|NA
TGTGCCAGCAGCCCCCCCGGACTAGCGGGAGTTTCCCAGCAGTACTTC
CASSPPGLAGVSQQYF
>NA|TRBV20-1|TRBJ2-2|NA
TGCAGTGCCTCCCCCCTGACTGGCGCCGGGGAGCTGTTTTTT
CSASPLTGAGELFF
>NA|TRBV6-6|TRBJ2-5|few
TGTGCCAGCAGTAAGGGAGAGACCCAGTACTTC
CASSKGETQYF
>NA|TRBV5-1|TRBJ2-5|few
TGCGCCAGCAGCTTGAGTCCGGGCCCCAAAAAAGAGACCCAGTACTTC
CASSLSPGPKKETQYF
>TRBD1|TRBV7-2|TRBJ2-3|few
TGTGCCAGCAGCGTACGGACAGGGGACACGGCGAATACGCAGTATTTT
CASSVRTGDTANTQYF
>TRBD1|TRBV18|TRBJ2-5|NA
TGTGCCAGCTCACCCCAGACGACAGGGTACTCGAAGACCCAGTACTTC
CASSPQTTGYSKTQYF
>TRBD2|TRBV5-1|TRBJ2-3|few
TGCGCCAGCAGCTATCCCGTAGCGGGGGCTAGCACAGATACGCAGTATTTT
CASSYPVAGASTDTQYF
>NA|TRBV20-1|TRBJ1-1|NA
TGCAGTGCCCCTGGGGCCGGGAACACTGAAGCTTTCTTT
CSAPGAGNTEAFF
>NA|TRBV20-1|TRBJ2-1|few
TGCAGTGCTAAGAAGCCCAGCTCCTACAATGAGCAGTTCTTC
CSAKKPSSYNEQFF
>TRBD1|TRBV29-1|TRBJ2-3|few
TGCAGCGTTGGGAGACAGGGCGGTTGGGCAGATACGCAGTATTTT
CSVGRQGGWADTQYF
>NA|TRBV19|TRBJ2-1|NA
TGTGACAGGGTTGACTCCTACCCTGAGCAGTTCTTC
CDRVDSYPEQFF
>NA|TRBV20-1|TRBJ2-4|NA
TGCAGTGCTAGAGGACTGTTCGGGTCGGCCAAAAACATTCAGTACTTC
CSARGLFGSAKNIQYF
>TRBD1|TRBV7-2|TRBJ2-1|NA
TGTGCCAGCAGCGTACAGGGGTCCCCCTACAATGAGCAGTTCTTC
CASSVQGSPYNEQFF